The source of this T cell receptor (beta chain) is a study of technical replicates of blood from a handful of donors. The junction had 4 bases not matched to a gene; V was cut back by 1 base and J by 2 bases. The CDR3 spans 15 residues. Germline V gives CDR1 MDHEN, CDR2 SYDVKM. Produced via immunoSEQ multiplex PCR; TCRdb's table is partial and in-frame only. The data hold 90,000 to 100,000 clones, with about 95% observed a single time. This chain links TRBV28 with TRBJ1-2; 7 bases match TRBD1. The source of this sequence is a human donor in good health. The sample taken for sequencing was T cells isolated from PBMCs. The CDR3 DNA reads as TGTGCCAGCAGTTTATTAAGGGGGCAAAACTATGGCTACACCTTC. It yields the protein CASSLLRGQNYGYTF.